This T cell receptor (beta chain) was captured in a study of shared clonotypes between healthy human individuals. On the study more broadly: Per donor, three plates held CD4 naive cells, three held CD4 memory, two held CD8 naive and one held CD8 memory.

Clones were read by immunoSEQ multiplex PCR, and TCRdb kept only the in-frame ones, dropping some. The repertoire holds over a million clones, around four fifths seen once, with roughly 1.4% in the top ten. Germline V gives CDR1 LNHDA, CDR2 SQIVND (reference sequence). The CDR3 is made up of 11 amino acids. Losses at the gene ends were 11 bases for V and 6 bases for J; bases not matched to a gene: 6. The sequencing input was memory CD4+ T cells sorted from blood. The subset was: CD45RA-negative fraction. The gene calls are TRBV19 and TRBJ1-2, with 7 nucleotides matching TRBD1. The sequence was collected from a man between 18 and 29 years old in good health. As DNA, the CDR3 is TGTGCCGCAACCAGGGGGGATGGCTACACCTTC. Translated, it gives CAATRGDGYTF.